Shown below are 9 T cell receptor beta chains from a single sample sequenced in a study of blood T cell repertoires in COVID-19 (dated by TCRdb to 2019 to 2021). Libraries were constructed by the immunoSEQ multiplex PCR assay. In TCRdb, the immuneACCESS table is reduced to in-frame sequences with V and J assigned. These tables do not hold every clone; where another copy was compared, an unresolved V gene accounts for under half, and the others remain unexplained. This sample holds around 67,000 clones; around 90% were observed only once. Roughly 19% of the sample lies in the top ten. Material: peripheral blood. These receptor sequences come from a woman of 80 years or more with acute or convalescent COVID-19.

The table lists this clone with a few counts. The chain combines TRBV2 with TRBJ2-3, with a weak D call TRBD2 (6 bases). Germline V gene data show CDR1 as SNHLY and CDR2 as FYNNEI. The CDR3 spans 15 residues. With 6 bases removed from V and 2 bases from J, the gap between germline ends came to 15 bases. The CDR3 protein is CASRSGGTDTDTQYF. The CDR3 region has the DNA TGTGCCAGCAGGTCAGGAGGGACCGACACAGATACGCAGTATTTT.

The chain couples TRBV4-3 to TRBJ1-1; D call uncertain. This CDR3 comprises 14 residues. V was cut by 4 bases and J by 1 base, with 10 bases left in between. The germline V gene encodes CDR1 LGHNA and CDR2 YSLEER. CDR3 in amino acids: CASSLDTRNTEAFF. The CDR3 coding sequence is TGCGCCAGCAGCCTCGACACTAGGAACACTGAAGCTTTCTTT.

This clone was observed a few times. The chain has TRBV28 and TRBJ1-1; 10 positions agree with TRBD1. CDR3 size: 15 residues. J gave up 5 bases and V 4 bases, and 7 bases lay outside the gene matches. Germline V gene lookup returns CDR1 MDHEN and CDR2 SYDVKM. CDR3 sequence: CASSSQGQGKTEAFF. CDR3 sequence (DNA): TGTGCCAGCAGTTCCCAGGGACAGGGGAAGACTGAAGCTTTCTTT.

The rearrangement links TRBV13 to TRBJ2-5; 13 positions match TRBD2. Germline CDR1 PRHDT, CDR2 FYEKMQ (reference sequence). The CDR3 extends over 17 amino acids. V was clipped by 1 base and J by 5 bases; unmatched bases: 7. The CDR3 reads CASSLVGLAGSGETQYF. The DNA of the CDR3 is TGTGCCAGCAGCTTAGTGGGACTAGCGGGGTCGGGGGAGACCCAGTACTTC.

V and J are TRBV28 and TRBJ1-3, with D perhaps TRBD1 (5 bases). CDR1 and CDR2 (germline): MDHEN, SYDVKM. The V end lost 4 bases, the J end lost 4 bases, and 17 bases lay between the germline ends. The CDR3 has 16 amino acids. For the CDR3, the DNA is TGTGCCAGCAGTTCTATGTTGGTTGGGGCGGGAAACACCATATATTTT. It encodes CASSSMLVGAGNTIYF.

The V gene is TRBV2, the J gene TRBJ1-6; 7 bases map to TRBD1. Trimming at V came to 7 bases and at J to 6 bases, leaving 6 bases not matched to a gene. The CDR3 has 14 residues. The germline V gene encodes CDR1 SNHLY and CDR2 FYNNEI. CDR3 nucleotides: TGTGCCAGCATGGACAGGAACGGTAATTCACCCCTCCACTTT. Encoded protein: CASMDRNGNSPLHF.

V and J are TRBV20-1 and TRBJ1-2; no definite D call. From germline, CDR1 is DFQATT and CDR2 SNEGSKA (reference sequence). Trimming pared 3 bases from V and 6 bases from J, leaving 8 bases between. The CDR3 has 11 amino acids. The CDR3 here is CSASAPHGYTF. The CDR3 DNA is TGCAGTGCTAGTGCTCCCCATGGCTACACCTTC.

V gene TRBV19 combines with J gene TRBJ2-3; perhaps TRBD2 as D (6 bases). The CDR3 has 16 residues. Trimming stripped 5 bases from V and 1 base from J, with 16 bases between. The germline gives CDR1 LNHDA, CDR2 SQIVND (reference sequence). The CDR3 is CASSQRPGLGTDTQYF. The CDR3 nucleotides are TGTGCCAGTAGTCAAAGGCCGGGACTGGGCACAGATACGCAGTATTTT.

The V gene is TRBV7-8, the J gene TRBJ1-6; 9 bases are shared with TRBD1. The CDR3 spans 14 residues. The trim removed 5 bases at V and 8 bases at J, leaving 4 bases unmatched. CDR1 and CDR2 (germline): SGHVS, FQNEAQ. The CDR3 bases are TGTGCCAGCAGCACGGACAGGGGAGATTCACCCCTCCACTTT. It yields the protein CASSTDRGDSPLHF.